This T cell receptor beta chain was identified during a study of T cells after yellow fever vaccination. Regarding the study as a whole: The secondary response showed a weaker magnitude and a faster peak, day 5 versus 15. After the booster, over 95% of CD4 and approximately 90% of CD8 primary-response clones were re-detected.

Germline CDR1 reads LGHNA; CDR2 reads YSLEER. Germline trimming cut 1 base from V and 5 bases from J; bases unmatched to any gene: 8. The CDR3 consists of 16 residues. This clonotype turned up a few times. Its antigen is unknown. UMIs were added to TCR cDNA along with a universal primer site when it was made by 5'RACE template switching. TCRdb called the 5' RACE reads again in MiXCR, with one record for every CDR3 protein. Among a few hundred thousand distinct CDR3 sequences listed, roughly 8.3% were seen once. J is TRBJ2-5 and V is TRBV4-3, with 9 bases lining up with TRBD1. Sequenced here: PBMCs, sampled roughly 47 days after the first yellow fever vaccination. The TCR sequence derives from a man in his late teens or twenties who received the YFV17D yellow fever vaccine. This chain's CDR3 is CASSQGDRGSVETQYF. The DNA of the CDR3 is TGCGCCAGCAGCCAAGGAGACAGGGGGAGCGTGGAGACCCAGTACTTC.